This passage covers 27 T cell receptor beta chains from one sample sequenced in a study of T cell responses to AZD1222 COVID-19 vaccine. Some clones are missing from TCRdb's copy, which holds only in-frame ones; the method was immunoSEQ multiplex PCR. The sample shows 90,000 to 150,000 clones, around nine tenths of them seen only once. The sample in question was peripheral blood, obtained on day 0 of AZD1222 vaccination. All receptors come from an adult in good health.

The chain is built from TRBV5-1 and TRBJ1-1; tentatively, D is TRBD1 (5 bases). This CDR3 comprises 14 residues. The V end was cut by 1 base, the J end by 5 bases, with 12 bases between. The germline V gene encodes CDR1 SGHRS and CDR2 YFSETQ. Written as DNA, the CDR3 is TGCGCCAGCAGCTTGTTTAGGGGAGGGACTGAAGCTTTCTTT. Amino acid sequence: CASSLFRGGTEAFF.

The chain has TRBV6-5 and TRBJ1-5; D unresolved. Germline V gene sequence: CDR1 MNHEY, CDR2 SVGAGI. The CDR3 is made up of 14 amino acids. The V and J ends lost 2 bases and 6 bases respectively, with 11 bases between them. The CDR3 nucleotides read TGTGCCAGCAGTTACCCCACGGAAGGTCAGCCCCAGCATTTT. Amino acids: CASSYPTEGQPQHF.

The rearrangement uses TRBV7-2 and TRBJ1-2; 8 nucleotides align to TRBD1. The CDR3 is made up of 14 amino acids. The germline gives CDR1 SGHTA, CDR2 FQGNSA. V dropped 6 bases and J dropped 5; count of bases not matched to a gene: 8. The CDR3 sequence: CASRGTGGGYGYTF. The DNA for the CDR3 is TGTGCCAGCAGAGGGACAGGAGGGGGTTATGGCTACACCTTC.

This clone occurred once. The CDR3: CASSNRGGTQYF. The CDR3 coding sequence is TGTGCCAGCAGCAACCGGGGGGGTACGCAGTATTTT. The chain couples TRBV7-2 to TRBJ2-3, with 8 bases aligning to TRBD2. Per germline, CDR1 SGHTA and CDR2 FQGNSA. The CDR3 consists of 12 residues. The junction had 3 bases not matched to a gene; V was cut back by 5 bases and J by 8 bases.

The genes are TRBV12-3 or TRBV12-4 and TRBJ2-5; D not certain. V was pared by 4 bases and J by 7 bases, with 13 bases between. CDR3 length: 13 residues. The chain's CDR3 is CASSSLRPGTQYF. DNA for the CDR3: TGTGCCAGCAGTTCGCTCCGCCCTGGGACCCAGTACTTC.

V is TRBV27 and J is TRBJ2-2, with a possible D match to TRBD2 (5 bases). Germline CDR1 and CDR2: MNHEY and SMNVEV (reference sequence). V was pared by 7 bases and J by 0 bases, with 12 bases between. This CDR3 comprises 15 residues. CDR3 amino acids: CASNLGGPNTGELFF. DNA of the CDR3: TGTGCCAGCAATTTGGGCGGGCCGAACACCGGGGAGCTGTTTTTT.

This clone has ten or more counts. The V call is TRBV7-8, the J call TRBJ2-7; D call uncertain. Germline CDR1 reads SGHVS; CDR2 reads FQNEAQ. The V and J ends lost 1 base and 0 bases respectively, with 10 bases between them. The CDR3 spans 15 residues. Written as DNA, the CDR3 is TGTGCCAGCAGCTTAGGATCCAGAAGCTCCTACGAGCAGTACTTC. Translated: CASSLGSRSSYEQYF.

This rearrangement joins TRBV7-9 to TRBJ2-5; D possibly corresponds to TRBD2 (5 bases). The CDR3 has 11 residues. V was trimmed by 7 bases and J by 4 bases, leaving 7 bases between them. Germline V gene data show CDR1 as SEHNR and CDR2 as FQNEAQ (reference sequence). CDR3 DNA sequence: TGTGCCAGCACCGAGGGAGAGACCCAGTACTTC. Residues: CASTEGETQYF.

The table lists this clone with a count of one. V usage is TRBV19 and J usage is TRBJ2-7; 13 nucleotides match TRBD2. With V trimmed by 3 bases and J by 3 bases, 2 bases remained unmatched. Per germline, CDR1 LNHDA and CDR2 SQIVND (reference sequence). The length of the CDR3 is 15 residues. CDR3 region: CASSMGTSGIYEQYF. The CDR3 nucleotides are TGTGCCAGTAGTATGGGGACTAGCGGGATCTACGAGCAGTACTTC.

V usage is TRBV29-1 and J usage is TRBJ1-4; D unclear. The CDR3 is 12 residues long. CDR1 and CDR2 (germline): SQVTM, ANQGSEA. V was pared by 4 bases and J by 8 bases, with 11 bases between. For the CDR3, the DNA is TGCAGCGTTGGTCGCGCGGGGGAAAAACTGTTTTTT. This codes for CSVGRAGEKLFF. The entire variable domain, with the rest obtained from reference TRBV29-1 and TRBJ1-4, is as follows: SAVISQKPSRDICQRGTSLTIQCQVDSQVTMMFWYRQQPGQSLTLIATANQGSEATYESGFVIDKFPISRPNLTFSTLTVSNMSPEDSSIYLCSVGRAGEKLFFGSGTQLSVL.

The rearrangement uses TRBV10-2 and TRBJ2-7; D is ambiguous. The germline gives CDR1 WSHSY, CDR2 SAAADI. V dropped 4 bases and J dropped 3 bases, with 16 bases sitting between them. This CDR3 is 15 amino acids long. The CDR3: CASSGYGPPVYEQYF. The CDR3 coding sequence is TGCGCCAGCAGTGGGTACGGACCCCCAGTCTACGAGCAGTACTTC.

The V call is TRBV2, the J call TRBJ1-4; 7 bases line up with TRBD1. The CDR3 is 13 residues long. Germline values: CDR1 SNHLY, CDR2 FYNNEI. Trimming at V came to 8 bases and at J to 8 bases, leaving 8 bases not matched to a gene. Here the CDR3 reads CASSDRVREKLFF. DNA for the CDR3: TGTGCCAGCTCCGACAGGGTTAGGGAAAAACTGTTTTTT.

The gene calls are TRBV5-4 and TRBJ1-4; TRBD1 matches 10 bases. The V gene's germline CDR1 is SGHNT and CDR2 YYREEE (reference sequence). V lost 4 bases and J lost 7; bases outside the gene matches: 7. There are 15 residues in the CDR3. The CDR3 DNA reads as TGTGCCAGCAGCCGGGACAGGGGAACCCTTGAAAAACTGTTTTTT. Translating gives CASSRDRGTLEKLFF.

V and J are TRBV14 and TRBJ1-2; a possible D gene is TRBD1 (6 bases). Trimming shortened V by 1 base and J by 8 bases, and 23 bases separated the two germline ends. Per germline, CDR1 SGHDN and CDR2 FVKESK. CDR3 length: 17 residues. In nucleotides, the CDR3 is TGTGCCAGCAGCCAAGGATCCAGGGGCCTAGTCCTGAGGGGCTACACCTTC. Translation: CASSQGSRGLVLRGYTF.

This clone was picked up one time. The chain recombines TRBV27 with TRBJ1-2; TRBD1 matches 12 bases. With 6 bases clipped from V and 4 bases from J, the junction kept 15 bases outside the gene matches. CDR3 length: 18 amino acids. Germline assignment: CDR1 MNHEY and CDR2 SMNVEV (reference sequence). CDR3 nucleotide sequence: TGTGCCAGCAGCTGGGCCCGGGACAGGGGGCGCCTGGGCTATGGCTACACCTTC. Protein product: CASSWARDRGRLGYGYTF.

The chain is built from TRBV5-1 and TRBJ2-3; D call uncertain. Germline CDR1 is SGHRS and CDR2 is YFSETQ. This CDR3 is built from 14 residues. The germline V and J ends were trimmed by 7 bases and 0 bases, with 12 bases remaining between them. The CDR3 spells CASLRGGSTDTQYF. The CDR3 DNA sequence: TGCGCCAGCTTAAGAGGTGGAAGCACAGATACGCAGTATTTT.

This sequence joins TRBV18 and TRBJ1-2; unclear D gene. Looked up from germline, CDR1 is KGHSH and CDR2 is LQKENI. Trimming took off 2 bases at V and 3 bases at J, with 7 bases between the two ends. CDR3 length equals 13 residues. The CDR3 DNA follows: TGTGCCAGCTCACCAGAATCCGACTATGGCTACACCTTC. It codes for CASSPESDYGYTF.

The CDR3 DNA follows: TGTGCCAGCAGCTTAGGACAGCGCTACGAGCAGTACTTC. Protein: CASSLGQRYEQYF. The V gene is TRBV7-3, the J gene TRBJ2-7; TRBD1 is a possible D gene (6 bases). Germline values: CDR1 SGHTA, CDR2 FQGTGA. V shed 2 bases and J shed 3 bases, with 8 bases lying between them. The CDR3 totals 13 residues.

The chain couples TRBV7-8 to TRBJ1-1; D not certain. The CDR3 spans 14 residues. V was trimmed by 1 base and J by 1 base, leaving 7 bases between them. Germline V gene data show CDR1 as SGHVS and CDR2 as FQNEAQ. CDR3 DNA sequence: TGTGCCAGCAGCTTAGGCTGGGGGAACACTGAAGCTTTCTTT. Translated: CASSLGWGNTEAFF.

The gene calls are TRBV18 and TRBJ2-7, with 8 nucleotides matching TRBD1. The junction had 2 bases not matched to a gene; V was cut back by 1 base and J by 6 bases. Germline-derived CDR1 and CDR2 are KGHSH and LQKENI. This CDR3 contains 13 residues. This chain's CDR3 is CASSPQTGGEQYF. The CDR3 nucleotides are TGTGCCAGCTCACCACAAACAGGGGGCGAGCAGTACTTC.

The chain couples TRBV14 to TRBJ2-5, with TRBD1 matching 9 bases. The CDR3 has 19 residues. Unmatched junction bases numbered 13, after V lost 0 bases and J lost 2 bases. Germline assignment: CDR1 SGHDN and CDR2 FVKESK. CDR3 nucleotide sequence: TGTGCCAGCAGCCAAGAGGGGACAGGGCTCTCCAGCCTGCAAGAGACCCAGTACTTC. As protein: CASSQEGTGLSSLQETQYF.

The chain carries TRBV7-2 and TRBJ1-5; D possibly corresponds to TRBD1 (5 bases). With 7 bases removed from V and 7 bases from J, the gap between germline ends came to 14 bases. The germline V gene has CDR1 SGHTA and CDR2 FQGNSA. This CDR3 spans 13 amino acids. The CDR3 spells CASTIRGNQPQHF. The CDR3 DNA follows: TGTGCCAGCACCATCCGGGGGAACCAGCCCCAGCATTTT.

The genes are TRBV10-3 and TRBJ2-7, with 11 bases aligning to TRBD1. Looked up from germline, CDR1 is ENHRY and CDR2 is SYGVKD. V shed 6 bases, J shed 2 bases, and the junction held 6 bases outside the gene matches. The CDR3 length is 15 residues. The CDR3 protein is CAIRDTGQGAYEQYF. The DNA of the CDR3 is TGTGCCATCAGGGACACGGGACAGGGGGCCTACGAGCAGTACTTC.

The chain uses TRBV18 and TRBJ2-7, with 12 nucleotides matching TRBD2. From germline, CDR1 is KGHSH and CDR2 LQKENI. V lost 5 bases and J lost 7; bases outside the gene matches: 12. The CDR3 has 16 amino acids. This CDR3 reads CASSAYSSGRAEEQYF. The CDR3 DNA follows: TGTGCCAGCTCAGCCTATTCTAGCGGGAGGGCGGAAGAGCAGTACTTC.

This CDR3 reads CASSLDARGPAAQYF. The CDR3 coding sequence is TGCGCCAGCAGCTTGGATGCCAGGGGCCCAGCGGCCCAGTACTTC. The chain links TRBV5-1 to TRBJ2-5, with D possibly TRBD1 on 6 matching bases. Germline V CDR1 and CDR2: SGHRS, YFSETQ. The CDR3 is made up of 15 amino acids. V lost 0 bases and J lost 9, with 18 bases in between.

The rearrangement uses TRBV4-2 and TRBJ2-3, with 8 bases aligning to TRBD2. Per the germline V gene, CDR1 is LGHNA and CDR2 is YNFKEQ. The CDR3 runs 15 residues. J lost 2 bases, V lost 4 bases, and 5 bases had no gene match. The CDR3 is CASSRGGQDTDTQYF. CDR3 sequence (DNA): TGTGCCAGCAGCCGCGGGGGGCAGGACACAGATACGCAGTATTTT.

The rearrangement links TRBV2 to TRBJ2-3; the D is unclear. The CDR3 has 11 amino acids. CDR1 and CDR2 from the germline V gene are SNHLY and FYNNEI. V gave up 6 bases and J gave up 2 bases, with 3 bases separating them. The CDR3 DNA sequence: TGTGCCAGCAGGTACACAGATACGCAGTATTTT. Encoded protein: CASRYTDTQYF.